This is a list of T cell receptor beta chains from one sample in a study of T cell repertoires and HLA-DP antigens. Sequencing was performed with immunoSEQ multiplex PCR; in TCRdb, only in-frame clones are kept and a portion is missing. Of about 89,000 clones detected, around 86% appear once; the ten largest clones hold about 1.5%. Antigens for these TCRs are unknown. Sequenced material: CD4+ T cells from PBMCs. These TCRs come from a man between 45 and 60 years old in good health and CMV-seronegative. CDR3s include the opening cysteine and the closing phenylalanine or tryptophan. D genes are given only for firm matches. Clone size appears in some rows only: once, few, many, or a class for an expanded clone.

>14|TRBV6-1|.|once|TRBJ1-2
CASSAGGGRYGYTF
TGTGCCAGCAGTGCCGGGGGGGGTCGGTATGGCTACACCTTC
>14|TRBV2|TRBD1|.|TRBJ2-1
CASRPGTGGDEQFF
TGTGCCAGCAGGCCCGGGACAGGGGGTGATGAGCAGTTCTTC
>11|TRBV29-1|.|.|TRBJ2-5
CSVDSQETQYF
TGCAGCGTTGACAGCCAAGAGACCCAGTACTTC
>17|TRBV19|TRBD2|.|TRBJ2-7
CASSIRAGGTSTYEQYF
TGTGCCAGTAGTATACGAGCGGGGGGAACTTCAACCTACGAGCAGTACTTC
>12|TRBV2|.|.|TRBJ2-7
CASSGGPYEQYF
TGTGCCAGCAGCGGAGGGCCCTACGAGCAGTACTTC
>13|TRBV27|.|.|TRBJ2-7
CASSRGRPEGQYF
TGTGCCAGCAGCCGGGGCAGACCGGAGGGGCAGTACTTC
>15|TRBV10-3|TRBD1|.|TRBJ2-5
CAIKMGQTNQETQYF
TGTGCCATCAAAATGGGACAGACGAACCAAGAGACCCAGTACTTC
>12|TRBV6-1|.|.|TRBJ1-5
CASRAGLKPQHF
TGTGCCAGCAGGGCAGGGCTGAAGCCCCAGCATTTT
>18|TRBV5-8|TRBD1|.|TRBJ2-6
CASSPWTGAHSGANVLTF
TGTGCCAGCAGCCCGTGGACAGGGGCTCACTCTGGGGCCAACGTCCTGACTTTC
>14|TRBV6-4|TRBD1|.|TRBJ2-1
CASSALTGAGEQFF
TGTGCCAGCAGTGCCCTAACAGGGGCTGGTGAGCAGTTCTTC
>15|TRBV5-1|TRBD2|.|TRBJ2-5
CASSRRPGGQETQYF
TGCGCCAGCAGCCGGAGGCCGGGGGGACAAGAGACCCAGTACTTC
>15|TRBV6-5|TRBD1|.|TRBJ1-1
CASSPSTGINTEAFF
TGTGCCAGCAGTCCTTCGACAGGGATAAACACTGAAGCTTTCTTT
>14|TRBV15|.|once|TRBJ2-4
CATSANLDKNIQYF
TGTGCCACCAGCGCCAACCTCGACAAAAACATTCAGTACTTC
>16|TRBV5-1|TRBD1|many|TRBJ1-2
CASSDPRGPGEYGYTF
TGCGCCAGCAGCGACCCCAGGGGGCCGGGGGAGTATGGCTACACCTTC
>14|TRBV2|.|.|TRBJ1-5
CASSEQGGRQPQHF
TGTGCCAGCAGTGAACAAGGGGGGAGGCAGCCCCAGCATTTT
>15|TRBV5-1|TRBD1|once|TRBJ2-5
CASSSSGTAEETQYF
TGCGCCAGCAGCTCGTCCGGGACAGCAGAAGAGACCCAGTACTTC
>17|TRBV19|TRBD2|once|TRBJ2-1
CASLIGGGTSSYNEQFF
TGTGCCAGCCTCATCGGGGGGGGGACCAGCTCCTACAATGAGCAGTTCTTC
>13|TRBV6-6|.|.|TRBJ1-1
CASSFWGNTEAFF
TGTGCCAGCAGTTTCTGGGGGAACACTGAAGCTTTCTTT
>14|TRBV6-1|TRBD1|.|TRBJ1-2
CASSEPWTGDGYTF
TGTGCCAGCAGTGAACCCTGGACAGGGGACGGCTACACCTTC
>13|TRBV7-2|.|.|TRBJ2-7
CASSFTVFYEQYF
TGTGCCAGCAGCTTTACAGTTTTCTACGAGCAGTACTTC
>18|TRBV4-1|TRBD2|.|TRBJ2-5
CASSHLRTSGGAQETQYF
TGCGCCAGCAGCCATCTCCGGACTAGCGGGGGGGCCCAAGAGACCCAGTACTTC
>16|TRBV6-5|TRBD2|.|TRBJ2-3
CASSYSGGRSTDTQYF
TGTGCCAGCAGTTACTCCGGGGGGAGGTCCACAGATACGCAGTATTTT
>13|TRBV6-5|TRBD1|.|TRBJ1-4
CASRGQGNEKLFF
TGTGCCAGCAGGGGACAGGGGAATGAAAAACTGTTTTTT
>13|TRBV6-5|TRBD1|.|TRBJ2-7
CASRGGQGSEQYF
TGTGCCAGCAGGGGGGGACAGGGGAGCGAGCAGTACTTC
>13|TRBV5-6|TRBD1|.|TRBJ1-2
CASIRDSVYGYTF
TGTGCCAGTATCCGGGACAGTGTATATGGCTACACCTTC
>14|TRBV7-2|.|.|TRBJ1-6
CASSYGTNNSPLHF
TGTGCCAGCAGCTACGGGACCAACAATTCACCCCTCCACTTT
>13|TRBV29-1|TRBD1|.|TRBJ1-1
CSSWDRENTEAFF
TGCAGCTCTTGGGACAGGGAGAACACTGAAGCTTTCTTT
>15|TRBV6-5|.|.|TRBJ2-1
CASSDRGSSYNEQFF
TGTGCCAGCAGCGATCGGGGGAGCTCCTACAATGAGCAGTTCTTC
>12|TRBV29-1|.|.|TRBJ2-2
CSVPGGSGELFF
TGCAGCGTCCCCGGTGGGTCCGGGGAGCTGTTTTTT
>14|TRBV7-3|TRBD2|.|TRBJ2-2
CASSSGAGTGELFF
TGTGCCAGCAGTAGCGGGGCGGGCACCGGGGAGCTGTTTTTT
>14|TRBV18|.|.|TRBJ2-2
CASSRRLGDGELFF
TGTGCCAGCTCACGACGACTAGGAGACGGGGAGCTGTTTTTT
>15|TRBV5-1|.|few|TRBJ1-5
CASSSAGYSNQPQHF
TGCGCCAGCAGCTCAGCAGGTTATAGCAATCAGCCCCAGCATTTT
>17|TRBV18|.|.|TRBJ1-1
CASSPLSASQAYTEAFF
TGTGCCAGCTCACCCTTGTCGGCCTCACAAGCGTACACTGAAGCTTTCTTT
>13|TRBV5-6|.|.|TRBJ1-2
CASSPIGVDGYTF
TGTGCCAGCAGCCCAATAGGGGTGGATGGCTACACCTTC
>14|TRBV29-1|TRBD1|.|TRBJ1-1
CSVDEDRGRIEAFF
TGCAGCGTTGATGAGGACAGGGGGCGAATTGAAGCTTTCTTT
>13|TRBV2|.|.|TRBJ1-1
CASSFGGNTEAFF
TGTGCCAGCAGTTTCGGGGGGAACACTGAAGCTTTCTTT
>14|TRBV11-1|TRBD1|once|TRBJ2-7
CASSLGTGIYEQYF
TGTGCCAGCAGCTTAGGGACAGGCATATACGAGCAGTACTTC
>19|TRBV19|TRBD2|.|TRBJ2-2
CASRVLGQGLAGMAGELFF
TGTGCCAGCCGGGTCCTGGGACAGGGACTAGCGGGTATGGCCGGGGAGCTGTTTTTT
>15|TRBV4-1|.|.|TRBJ1-1
CASSPRGGGNTEAFF
TGCGCCAGCAGCCCCCGAGGAGGTGGGAACACTGAAGCTTTCTTT
>14|TRBV28|.|.|TRBJ2-7
CASSSGTYSYEQYF
TGTGCCAGCAGTTCCGGGACGTATTCCTACGAGCAGTACTTC
>12|TRBV29-1|.|.|TRBJ1-2
CSVAGGGGGYTF
TGCAGCGTTGCGGGGGGGGGCGGCGGCTACACCTTC
>14|TRBV28|.|.|TRBJ2-3
CASRVGGNSDTQYF
TGTGCCAGCAGGGTCGGTGGAAACTCAGATACGCAGTATTTT
>14|TRBV28|.|.|TRBJ2-7
CASSLPGATYEQYF
TGTGCCAGCAGTTTACCAGGGGCCACTTACGAGCAGTACTTC
>16|TRBV11-1|.|.|TRBJ2-7
CASSLRGPAGSYEQYF
TGTGCCAGCAGCTTACGAGGGCCAGCAGGGAGCTACGAGCAGTACTTC
>15|TRBV4-1|TRBD1|.|TRBJ1-3
CASRQTGGGGNTIYF
TGCGCCAGCAGACAGACAGGGGGTGGTGGAAACACCATATATTTT
>13|TRBV30|.|.|TRBJ1-1
CAWRQGRNTEAFF
TGTGCCTGGAGGCAGGGTCGGAACACTGAAGCTTTCTTT
>14|TRBV9|.|.|TRBJ2-3
CASSVAPSTDTQYF
TGTGCCAGCAGCGTAGCTCCTAGCACAGATACGCAGTATTTT
>14|TRBV6-9|.|.|TRBJ1-2
CASSYVTATGNYTF
TGTGCCAGCAGTTACGTGACAGCCACTGGTAACTACACCTTC
>16|TRBV5-6|TRBD1|.|TRBJ2-7
CASSLSGTGLTYEQYF
TGTGCCAGCAGCTTGTCGGGGACAGGGCTTACCTACGAGCAGTACTTC
>16|TRBV29-1|TRBD2|medium-sized|TRBJ2-4
CSVTSGDRLAKNIQYF
TGCAGCGTGACTAGCGGGGACCGGCTAGCCAAAAACATTCAGTACTTC
>14|TRBV5-1|.|.|TRBJ2-6
CASMLGGGANVLTF
TGCGCCAGCATGCTTGGGGGTGGGGCCAACGTCCTGACTTTC
>15|TRBV30|.|.|TRBJ2-1
CAWSSPGRSYNEQFF
TGTGCCTGGAGTTCACCGGGACGATCTTACAATGAGCAGTTCTTC
>12|TRBV28|.|few|TRBJ2-7
CASSLGGSEQYF
TGTGCCAGCAGTTTGGGGGGTAGCGAGCAGTACTTC
>15|TRBV6-6|.|.|TRBJ1-3
CASRWDTNSGNTIYF
TGTGCCAGCAGGTGGGACACTAACTCTGGAAACACCATATATTTT